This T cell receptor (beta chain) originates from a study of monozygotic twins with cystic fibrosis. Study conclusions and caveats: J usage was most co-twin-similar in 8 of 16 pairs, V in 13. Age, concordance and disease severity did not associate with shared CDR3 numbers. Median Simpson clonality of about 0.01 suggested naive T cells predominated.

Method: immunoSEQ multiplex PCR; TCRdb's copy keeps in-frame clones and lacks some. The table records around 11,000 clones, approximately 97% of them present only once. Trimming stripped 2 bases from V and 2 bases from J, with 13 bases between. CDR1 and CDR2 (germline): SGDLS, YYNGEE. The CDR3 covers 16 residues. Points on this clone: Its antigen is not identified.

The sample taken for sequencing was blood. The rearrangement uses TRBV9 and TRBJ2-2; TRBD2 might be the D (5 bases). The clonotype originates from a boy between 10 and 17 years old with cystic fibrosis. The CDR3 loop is CASSVAGLGNTGELFF. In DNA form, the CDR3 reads TGTGCCAGCAGCGTGGCAGGACTGGGAAACACCGGGGAGCTGTTTTTT.